These T cell receptor beta chains were read from a single sample in a study of T cell changes during pregnancy in multiple sclerosis. Here immunoSEQ multiplex PCR was the method, and the copy in TCRdb shows in-frame clones only, minus some. The sample shows about 38,000 clones, 80% to 95% of them seen only once. This sample comprised CD8+ T cells from peripheral blood mononuclear cells, obtained after pregnancy. All receptors derive from a female donor with multiple sclerosis, enrolled in a pregnancy study. The CDR3 runs from the conserved cysteine through the conserved F or W. Each record gives: D gene, clone size, V gene, J gene, CDR3 DNA, CDR3 protein. A D gene is named only where the DNA matches it firmly. A row's size may be missing; if present it is once, few, many or a size class.

D: -; size: -; V: TRBV27; J: TRBJ2-1; DNA: TGTGCCAGCGGTTGGAAGGGGGGGGGCTCCTACAATGAGCAGTTCTTC; CDR3: CASGWKGGGSYNEQFF
D: -; size: -; V: TRBV6-1; J: TRBJ1-1; DNA: TGTGCCAGCATCCTCAGAGGGGACTCTAGGACTTTCTTT; CDR3: CASILRGDSRTFF
D: TRBD2; size: -; V: TRBV9; J: TRBJ2-3; DNA: TGTGCCAGCAGCGGAGGGACTAGCCCCGGGACAGATACGCAGTATTTT; CDR3: CASSGGTSPGTDTQYF
D: TRBD1; size: -; V: TRBV13; J: TRBJ2-7; DNA: TGTGCCAGCAGCTTAGGGACAGGGAATACGGTGCAGTACTTC; CDR3: CASSLGTGNTVQYF
D: TRBD1; size: -; V: TRBV6-1; J: TRBJ1-1; DNA: TGTGCCAGCAGCTCCAGGACAGGCCCGAACACTGAAGCTTTCTTT; CDR3: CASSSRTGPNTEAFF
D: TRBD2; size: -; V: TRBV27; J: TRBJ2-1; DNA: TGTGCCAGCAGATCAGCGGGAGGGCCGTTGAATGAGCAGTTCTTC; CDR3: CASRSAGGPLNEQFF
D: -; size: -; V: TRBV13; J: TRBJ2-1; DNA: TGTGCCAGCAGCTTAGGCCGAACTTACGGTGAGCAGTTCTTC; CDR3: CASSLGRTYGEQFF
D: TRBD2; size: -; V: TRBV10-3; J: TRBJ2-7; DNA: TGTGCCATCAGTGAGGCGCGGACTAGCGGCCTCTACGAGCAGTACTTC; CDR3: CAISEARTSGLYEQYF
D: TRBD1; size: -; V: TRBV27; J: TRBJ2-7; DNA: TGTGCCAGCAGTTTAATCTACAGGGGAGCCTACGAGCAGTACTTC; CDR3: CASSLIYRGAYEQYF
D: -; size: -; V: TRBV11-3; J: TRBJ2-2; DNA: TGTGCCAGCAGCTTAGCAGGAGGAGGCGGGACAGACACCGGGGAGCTGTTTTTT; CDR3: CASSLAGGGGTDTGELFF
D: -; size: -; V: TRBV7-8; J: TRBJ1-3; DNA: TGTGCCAGCAGCCCCATCCCCTCTGGAAACACCATATATTTT; CDR3: CASSPIPSGNTIYF
D: TRBD1; size: -; V: TRBV7-6; J: TRBJ1-2; DNA: TGTGCCAGCAGCTTAAAGAATCCCGGGCCAGGGGGAGATGGCTACACCTTC; CDR3: CASSLKNPGPGGDGYTF
D: TRBD2; size: -; V: TRBV5-1; J: TRBJ2-3; DNA: TGCGCCAGCAGCCCGGGACTCGGGGGGGCTGTTACAGATACGCAGTATTTT; CDR3: CASSPGLGGAVTDTQYF
D: TRBD2; size: once; V: TRBV9; J: TRBJ2-3; DNA: TGTGCCAGCAGCGTAGAAAGCGGGGCAATGGATACGCAGTATTTT; CDR3: CASSVESGAMDTQYF
D: -; size: once; V: TRBV27; J: TRBJ2-2; DNA: TGTGCCAGCAGCCCATCAGGAATGAACACCGGGGAGCTGTTTTTT; CDR3: CASSPSGMNTGELFF
D: TRBD1; size: -; V: TRBV4-1; J: TRBJ1-2; DNA: TGCGCCAGCAGCCAGCCGGGACAGAGAAACTATGGCTACACCTTC; CDR3: CASSQPGQRNYGYTF
D: TRBD2; size: -; V: TRBV10-2; J: TRBJ2-1; DNA: TGCGCCAGCGGCTCGGGACTACAAAACAATGAGCAGTTCTTC; CDR3: CASGSGLQNNEQFF
D: -; size: -; V: TRBV27; J: TRBJ2-4; DNA: TGTGCCAGCAGTCCCTTGGACAGACACAAAAACATTCAGTACTTC; CDR3: CASSPLDRHKNIQYF
D: -; size: -; V: TRBV27; J: TRBJ2-1; DNA: TGTGCCAGCAGTTTGTGGGCGGGACACAATGAGCAGTTCTTC; CDR3: CASSLWAGHNEQFF
D: TRBD1; size: -; V: TRBV27; J: TRBJ1-4; DNA: TGTGCCAGCGGCCGACAGGGGGATAATGAAAAACTGTTTTTT; CDR3: CASGRQGDNEKLFF
D: TRBD1; size: -; V: TRBV30; J: TRBJ1-1; DNA: TGTGCCTGGAGTGACAGGGGATGGACTGAAGCTTTCTTT; CDR3: CAWSDRGWTEAFF
D: TRBD1; size: -; V: TRBV13; J: TRBJ1-2; DNA: TGTGCCAGCAGCTTGCCCTCTGTAACTTCCGGGACAGGGGGTTACTATGGCTACACCTTC; CDR3: CASSLPSVTSGTGGYYGYTF
D: -; size: once; V: TRBV19; J: TRBJ1-2; DNA: TGTGCCACCGGGACTGCCAATGGCTACACCTTC; CDR3: CATGTANGYTF
D: -; size: -; V: TRBV6-5; J: TRBJ2-7; DNA: TGTGCCAGCAGTTACTCTAGGGGAGGCGAGCAGTACTTC; CDR3: CASSYSRGGEQYF
D: -; size: few; V: TRBV5-5; J: TRBJ1-1; DNA: TGTGCCAGCAGCCCCAGGGGCGACAGTTACACTGAAGCTTTCTTT; CDR3: CASSPRGDSYTEAFF
D: -; size: -; V: TRBV4-1; J: TRBJ2-1; DNA: TGCGCCAGCAGCCCCTTACCTACTAGCCAGTCGTCCCATGAGCAGTTCTTC; CDR3: CASSPLPTSQSSHEQFF
D: TRBD2; size: -; V: TRBV27; J: TRBJ2-7; DNA: TGTGCCAGCAGTCCCCGCATAGCGGGAGTCGAGCAGTACTTC; CDR3: CASSPRIAGVEQYF
D: TRBD2; size: -; V: TRBV9; J: TRBJ2-3; DNA: TGTGCCAGCAGCGTCGAAGGCGGGGGAGGGGCAGATACGCAGTATTTT; CDR3: CASSVEGGGGADTQYF